This T cell receptor beta chain was obtained from a study of shared clonotypes between healthy human individuals. Study-level points and caveats: Generally, estimated richness proved larger in naive subsets than it did in memory subsets. In having few donors, the study represented limited genetic and exposure-history diversity. Unshared clonotypes carried lower generation probabilities than those common to all four donors.

Everyone who donated was a Caucasian adult who lived in Nashville, Tennessee. To note about this clone: Its specificity is not known.

Sequencing used immunoSEQ multiplex PCR; TCRdb keeps in-frame clones, though not all of them. The table includes about 2.3 million clones, 90% to 95% detected once. This sequence originates from a man aged 18 to 29 in good health. Some clones in this sample may be carry-over from other donors' samples. The specimen sequenced was naive CD4+ T cells from PBMCs. Subset given: CD45RA+ positively selected.

The CDR3 spells CASSEVLGTFQETQYF. The CDR3 DNA reads as TGTGCCAGCAGTGAAGTTCTTGGGACCTTCCAAGAGACCCAGTACTTC. The V gene is TRBV2, the J gene TRBJ2-5; TRBD1 or TRBD2 may be the D gene (5 bases each). Germline V gene sequence: CDR1 SNHLY, CDR2 FYNNEI. The CDR3 contains 16 residues. Trimming took 1 base from V and 1 from J, leaving 13 bases between them.